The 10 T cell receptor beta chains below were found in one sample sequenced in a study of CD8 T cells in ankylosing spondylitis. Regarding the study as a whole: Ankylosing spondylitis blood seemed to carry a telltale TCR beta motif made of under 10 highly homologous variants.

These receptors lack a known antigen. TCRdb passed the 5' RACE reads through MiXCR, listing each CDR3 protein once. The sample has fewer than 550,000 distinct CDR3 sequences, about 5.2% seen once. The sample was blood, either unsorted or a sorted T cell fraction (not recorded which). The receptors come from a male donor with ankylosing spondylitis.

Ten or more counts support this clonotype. For the CDR3, the DNA is TGTGCCAGTGAGCCACCGGCTAATGAAAAACTGTTTTTT. Protein sequence: CASEPPANEKLFF. This chain uses TRBV7-9 with TRBJ1-4; D is unresolved. V was trimmed by 9 bases and J by 3 bases, leaving 11 bases between them. This CDR3 has 13 residues. Germline V lookup: CDR1 SEHNR, CDR2 FQNEAQ (reference sequence).

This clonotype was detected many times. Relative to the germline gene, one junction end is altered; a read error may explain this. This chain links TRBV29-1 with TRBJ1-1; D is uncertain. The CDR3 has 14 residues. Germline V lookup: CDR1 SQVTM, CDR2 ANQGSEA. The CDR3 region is CSVRPLLANAEAFF. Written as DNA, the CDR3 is TGCAGCGTTCGTCCGCTATTGGCGAACGCTGAAGCTTTCTTT.

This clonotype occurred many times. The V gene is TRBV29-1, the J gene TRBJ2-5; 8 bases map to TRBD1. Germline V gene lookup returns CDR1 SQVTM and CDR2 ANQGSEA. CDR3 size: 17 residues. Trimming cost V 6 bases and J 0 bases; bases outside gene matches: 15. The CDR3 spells CSVEYRDRRRNQETQYF. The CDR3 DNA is TGCAGCGTAGAGTACCGGGACAGGAGAAGGAACCAAGAGACCCAGTACTTC.

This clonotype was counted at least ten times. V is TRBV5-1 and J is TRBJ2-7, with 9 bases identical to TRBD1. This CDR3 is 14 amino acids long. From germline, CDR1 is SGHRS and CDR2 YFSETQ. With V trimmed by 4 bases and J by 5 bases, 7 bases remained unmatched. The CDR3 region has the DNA TGCGCCAGCAGCATCAACAGGGGGCAGAACGAGCAGTACTTC. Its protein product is CASSINRGQNEQYF.

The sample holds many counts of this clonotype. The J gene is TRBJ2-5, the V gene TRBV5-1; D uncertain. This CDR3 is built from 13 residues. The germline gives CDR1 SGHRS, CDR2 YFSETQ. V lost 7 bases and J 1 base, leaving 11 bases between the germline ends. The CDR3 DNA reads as TGCGCCAGCGGACGTGAAGTCCAAGAGACCCAGTACTTC. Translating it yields CASGREVQETQYF.

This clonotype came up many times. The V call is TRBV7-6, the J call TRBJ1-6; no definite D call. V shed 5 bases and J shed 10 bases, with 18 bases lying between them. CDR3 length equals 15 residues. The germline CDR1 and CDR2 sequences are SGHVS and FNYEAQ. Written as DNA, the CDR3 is TGTGCCAGCAGCCCCCTGAGTTATGGGTTATCACCCCTCCACTTT. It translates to CASSPLSYGLSPLHF.

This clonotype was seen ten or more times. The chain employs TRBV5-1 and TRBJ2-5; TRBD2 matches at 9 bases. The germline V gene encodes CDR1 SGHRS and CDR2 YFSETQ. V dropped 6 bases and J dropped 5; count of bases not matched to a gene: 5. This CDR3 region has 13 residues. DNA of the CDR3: TGCGCCAGCACTGCGGGGGGGCAGGAGACCCAGTACTTC. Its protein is CASTAGGQETQYF.

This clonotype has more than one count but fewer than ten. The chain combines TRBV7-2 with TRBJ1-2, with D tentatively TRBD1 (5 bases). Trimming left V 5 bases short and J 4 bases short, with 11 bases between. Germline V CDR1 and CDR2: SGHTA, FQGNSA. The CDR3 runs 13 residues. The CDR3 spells CASSTLGGYGYTF. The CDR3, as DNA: TGTGCCAGCAGCACCCTTGGGGGCTATGGCTACACCTTC.

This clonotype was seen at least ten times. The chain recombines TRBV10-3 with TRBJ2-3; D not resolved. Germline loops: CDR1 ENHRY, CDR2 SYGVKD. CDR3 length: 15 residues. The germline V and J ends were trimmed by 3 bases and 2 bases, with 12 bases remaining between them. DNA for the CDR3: TGTGCCATCAGTGAATTCGGATTTAACACAGATACGCAGTATTTT. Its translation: CAISEFGFNTDTQYF.

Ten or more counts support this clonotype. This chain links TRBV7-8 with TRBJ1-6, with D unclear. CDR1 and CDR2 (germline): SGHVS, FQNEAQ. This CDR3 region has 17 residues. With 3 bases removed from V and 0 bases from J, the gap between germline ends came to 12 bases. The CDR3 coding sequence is TGTGCCAGCAGCTTTTCTGAGATTCTCTCCTATAATTCACCCCTCCACTTT. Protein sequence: CASSFSEILSYNSPLHF.